Below are 29 T cell receptor beta chains sequenced from a single sample in a study of regulatory T cells in long-lasting Graves disease. Relying on iRepertoire HTBI primers and Arm-PCR of CDR3 regions, the team built TCR beta libraries. TCRdb used MiXCR to reprocess the multiplex PCR reads, holding one entry per CDR3 protein. Of fewer than 450,000 distinct CDR3 sequences in the sample, 20% were seen once. As to time point: persistent/refractory GD, antithyroid drugs over 5 years with positive TRAb. The TCR library was made from RNA extracted from PBMCs. The sample consisted of peripheral blood mononuclear cells (PBMCs), taken when the disease was refractory, from a patient treated with antithyroid drugs. All receptors derive from a female donor with Graves disease.

This clonotype was found many times. This chain uses TRBV27 with TRBJ2-7; 10 bases match TRBD1. Germline V lookup: CDR1 MNHEY, CDR2 SMNVEV (reference sequence). The ends lost 5 bases at V and 1 base at J; junction bases unmatched: 2. The CDR3 consists of 14 residues. CDR3 DNA: TGTGCCAGCAGTCGACAGGGGGCTTCCTACGAGCAGTACTTC. The encoded protein is CASSRQGASYEQYF.

This clonotype was seen repeatedly, ten times or more. The rearrangement links TRBV12-3 or TRBV12-4 to TRBJ2-5; D is perhaps TRBD1 (6 bases). This CDR3 contains 13 residues. Deletions cut 3 bases from V and 4 bases from J, with 9 bases between. CDR3 in amino acids: CASSFGGPETQYF. The CDR3 DNA reads as TGTGCCAGCAGTTTTGGGGGCCCAGAGACCCAGTACTTC.

The V gene is TRBV7-9, the J gene TRBJ2-2; the D is unclear. V was cut by 8 bases and J by 3 bases, with 7 bases left in between. The CDR3 is 12 residues long. CDR1 is SEHNR and CDR2 is FQNEAQ in the germline V gene (reference sequence). The CDR3 sequence is CASPDYTGELFF. The CDR3 DNA reads as TGTGCCAGCCCCGATTACACCGGGGAGCTGTTTTTT.

The rearrangement joins TRBV11-1 to TRBJ2-1, with D maybe TRBD2 (6 bases). The CDR3 loop spans 16 amino acids. Germline V gene data show CDR1 as SGHAT and CDR2 as FQDESV (reference sequence). The V end was cut by 1 base, the J end by 2 bases, with 12 bases between. CDR3 in DNA: TGTGCCAGCAGCTTAGTTGGCGGGGAAACCTACAATGAGCAGTTCTTC. The encoded protein is CASSLVGGETYNEQFF.

The CDR3 nucleotides are TGTGCCACCAGCAGCTCCCTTCAGCAGCTGCTCCCCCGGTGGTCCCAGCATTTT. Encoded protein: CATSSSLQQLLPRWSQHF. The rearrangement joins TRBV15 to TRBJ1-5; the D is unclear. V was shortened by 3 bases and J by 11 bases, with 29 bases between the two germline ends. The CDR3 totals 18 residues. Looked up from germline, CDR1 is LNHNV and CDR2 is YYDKDF (reference sequence).

This clonotype has a handful of counts. The chain is built from TRBV4-3 and TRBJ2-4; perhaps TRBD2 as D (7 bases). The CDR3 is made up of 14 amino acids. Germline CDR1 and CDR2: LGHNA and YSLEER. Trimming took 0 bases from V and 8 from J, leaving 11 bases between them. CDR3 bases: TGCGCCAGCAGCCAAGATTGGGGGGGGCACATTCAGTACTTC. Translation: CASSQDWGGHIQYF.

Many counts were recorded for this clonotype. J is TRBJ2-2 and V is TRBV7-2; possible D gene TRBD2, 6 bases. Germline V gene lookup returns CDR1 SGHTA and CDR2 FQGNSA. The CDR3 consists of 16 residues. V was cut by 5 bases and J by 4 bases, with 17 bases left in between. The CDR3 region is CASSPDSGAATGELFF. As DNA, the CDR3 is TGTGCCAGCAGCCCCGATTCGGGAGCCGCCACCGGGGAGCTGTTTTTT.

This chain links TRBV9 with TRBJ1-1; D is ambiguous. Germline V CDR1 and CDR2: SGDLS, YYNGEE. This CDR3 spans 15 amino acids. V was clipped by 4 bases and J by 2 bases, with 15 bases between them. The CDR3 sequence: CASSFRDRENTEAFF. CDR3 DNA: TGTGCCAGCAGCTTCCGAGACCGGGAAAACACTGAAGCTTTCTTT.

This clonotype was counted a few times. The chain is built from TRBV20-1 and TRBJ1-1; D remains ambiguous. Between the trimmed V and J ends, which lost 6 bases and 4 bases, there was a span of 12 bases. The V gene's germline CDR1 is DFQATT and CDR2 SNEGSKA (reference sequence). The CDR3 spans 12 residues. The CDR3 spells CSAPSLGTEAFF. The CDR3 coding sequence is TGCAGTGCCCCGTCCCTAGGCACTGAAGCTTTCTTT.

This clonotype was seen many times. The chain couples TRBV28 to TRBJ2-7, with 13 positions matching TRBD2. Germline assignment: CDR1 MDHEN and CDR2 SYDVKM. This CDR3 region has 18 residues. J gave up 0 bases and V 4 bases, and 9 bases lay outside the gene matches. The CDR3 DNA follows: TGTGCCAGCAGTTCGCCACTAGCGGGAGGGCCGGTCTCCTACGAGCAGTACTTC. It encodes CASSSPLAGGPVSYEQYF.

This clonotype was counted between two and nine times. The J gene is TRBJ2-7, the V gene TRBV10-3; 11 bases are a match to TRBD2. CDR3 length equals 16 residues. Germline lookup yields CDR1 ENHRY and CDR2 SYGVKD. J was trimmed by 0 bases and V by 6 bases; bases with no gene match: 7. In nucleotides, the CDR3 is TGTGCCATCAGAGGTAGCGGGAGGGAGAGCTCCTACGAGCAGTACTTC. Protein product: CAIRGSGRESSYEQYF.

There are many counts of this clonotype. The chain recombines TRBV28 with TRBJ1-1; 7 nucleotides match TRBD1. Germline lookup yields CDR1 MDHEN and CDR2 SYDVKM. The CDR3 runs 15 residues. With 2 bases clipped from V and 1 base from J, the junction kept 4 bases outside the gene matches. For the CDR3, the DNA is TGTGCCAGCAGTTTAGACAGGGACAGGAACACTGAAGCTTTCTTT. This translates into CASSLDRDRNTEAFF. The variable domain in full, with the rest retrieved from reference TRBV28 and TRBJ1-1, is DVKVTQSSRYLVKRTGEKVFLECVQDMDHENMFWYRQDPGLGLRLIYFSYDVKMKEKGDIPEGYSVSREKKERFSLILESASTNQTSMYLCASSLDRDRNTEAFFGQGTRLTVV.

This clonotype came up many times. The rearrangement uses TRBV12-3 or TRBV12-4 and TRBJ2-7; 8 bases are shared with TRBD2. J was trimmed by 6 bases and V by 4 bases; bases with no gene match: 14. CDR3 size: 16 residues. In DNA form, the CDR3 reads TGTGCCAGCAGTTCGGTAATTGGAGCGGGAGATGCCGAGCAGTACTTC. It encodes CASSSVIGAGDAEQYF.

This clonotype was observed a handful of times. This sequence joins TRBV28 and TRBJ1-4; 10 positions agree with TRBD1. V dropped 7 bases and J dropped 3; count of bases not matched to a gene: 5. CDR1 MDHEN and CDR2 SYDVKM come from the germline V gene. CDR3 length equals 15 residues. CDR3 amino acids: CASKRQGASNEKLFF. Here the CDR3 DNA reads TGTGCCAGCAAACGACAGGGGGCTTCTAATGAAAAACTGTTTTTT. Drawing the rest from reference TRBV28 and TRBJ1-4, the complete variable domain is DVKVTQSSRYLVKRTGEKVFLECVQDMDHENMFWYRQDPGLGLRLIYFSYDVKMKEKGDIPEGYSVSREKKERFSLILESASTNQTSMYLCASKRQGASNEKLFFGSGTQLSVL.

The V call is TRBV12-3 or TRBV12-4, the J call TRBJ2-7; weak D call: TRBD1 (5 bases). The CDR3 is 12 amino acids. Deletions cut 6 bases from V and 6 bases from J, with 12 bases between. Here the CDR3 reads CASSSSGFEQYF. The CDR3 region has the DNA TGTGCCAGCAGCTCCTCAGGGTTCGAGCAGTACTTC.

This clonotype was seen only a few times. V is TRBV6-9 and J is TRBJ2-7; 9 bases line up with TRBD1. This CDR3 has 15 residues. Per germline, CDR1 MNHGY and CDR2 SVAAGI. With 3 bases clipped from V and 7 bases from J, the junction kept 10 bases outside the gene matches. Here the CDR3 reads CASSYLGQGLGEQYF. Written as DNA, the CDR3 is TGTGCCAGCAGTTACCTCGGACAGGGGCTCGGGGAGCAGTACTTC.

This clonotype was seen repeatedly, ten times or more. The chain links TRBV27 to TRBJ2-7; 12 positions match TRBD2. The CDR3 length is 15 residues. After removal of 2 bases from V and 3 bases from J, the junction contained 2 bases not matched to a gene. Germline-derived CDR1 and CDR2 are MNHEY and SMNVEV (reference sequence). The CDR3 here is CASSLKGLAGYEQYF. CDR3 nucleotide sequence: TGTGCCAGCAGTTTAAAGGGACTAGCGGGCTACGAGCAGTACTTC.

The V gene is TRBV6-1, the J gene TRBJ2-4, with D perhaps TRBD1 (6 bases). The CDR3 runs to 14 residues. Trimming removed 6 bases at V and 3 bases at J, with 12 bases between. CDR1 MNHNS and CDR2 SASEGT come from the germline V gene. CDR3 sequence: CASSRDKVKNIQYF. As DNA, the CDR3 is TGTGCCAGCAGCCGGGACAAGGTCAAAAACATTCAGTACTTC.

In regard to this clonotype: One base away lies a much larger clone, so this may be a sequencing read error. J is TRBJ2-4 and V is TRBV5-1; D call uncertain. The CDR3 is 15 residues long. The germline V and J ends were trimmed by 7 bases and 2 bases, with 16 bases remaining between them. Germline CDR1 is SGHRS and CDR2 is YFSETQ. For the CDR3, the DNA is TGCGCCAGCGGCCCTTTCCTGGGGTCCAAAAACATTCAGTACTTC. Protein sequence: CASGPFLGSKNIQYF.

In the case of this clonotype: A single base separates this from a much larger clone, so it may be a read error. The gene calls are TRBV6-5 and TRBJ2-5; D is unclear. With 2 bases removed from V and 1 base from J, the gap between germline ends came to 14 bases. The length of the CDR3 is 16 residues. Germline V CDR1 and CDR2: MNHEY, SVGAGI. In nucleotides, the CDR3 is TGTGCCAGCAGTTACACCCTAACGGGCAGCCAAGAGACCCAGTACTTC. Translating gives CASSYTLTGSQETQYF.

This clonotype was seen many times. The rearrangement joins TRBV6-5 to TRBJ2-4; TRBD1 matches 8 bases. Germline trimming cut 2 bases from V and 0 bases from J; bases unmatched to any gene: 15. The germline gives CDR1 MNHEY, CDR2 SVGAGI. This CDR3 spans 20 amino acids. DNA of the CDR3: TGTGCCAGCAGTTACCCTCCCGACAGGGGAACATCTCTAGCCAAAAACATTCAGTACTTC. This translates into CASSYPPDRGTSLAKNIQYF.

This clonotype was seen a handful of times. The chain employs TRBV14 and TRBJ2-2; D unresolved. Trimming cost V 4 bases and J 1 base, with 4 bases left between them. Germline V CDR1 and CDR2: SGHDN, FVKESK. This CDR3 spans 13 amino acids. The CDR3 here is CASSRKNTGELFF. The CDR3 DNA sequence: TGTGCCAGCAGCCGGAAGAACACCGGGGAGCTGTTTTTT.

This clonotype was counted only a few times. The chain employs TRBV29-1 and TRBJ2-5; unclear D gene. Germline CDR1 and CDR2: SQVTM and ANQGSEA. V gave up 4 bases and J gave up 2 bases, with 8 bases separating them. The CDR3 loop spans 12 amino acids. The CDR3 bases are TGCAGCGTTGGCGACCTTCAAGAGACCCAGTACTTC. Its translation is CSVGDLQETQYF.

Details on this clonotype: This may be a read error: a much more frequent sequence differs by one nucleotide. The chain joins TRBV2 to TRBJ2-7; 10 positions match TRBD2. The CDR3 is 15 amino acids. Germline CDR1 SNHLY, CDR2 FYNNEI. J was trimmed by 4 bases and V by 4 bases; bases with no gene match: 7. CDR3 loop: CASSAPSGRRYEQYF. CDR3 nucleotides: TGTGCCAGCAGTGCGCCTAGCGGGAGAAGATACGAGCAGTACTTC.

The CDR3 DNA reads as TGTGCCAGCAGTATAAACAGGGAAAAACTGTTTTTT. Translating gives CASSINREKLFF. The chain uses TRBV28 and TRBJ1-4, with D possibly matching TRBD1 (5 bases). The CDR3 totals 12 residues. V lost 5 bases and J lost 8, with 9 bases in between. The germline V gene has CDR1 MDHEN and CDR2 SYDVKM. The variable domain in full, completed from reference TRBV28 and TRBJ1-4, reads DVKVTQSSRYLVKRTGEKVFLECVQDMDHENMFWYRQDPGLGLRLIYFSYDVKMKEKGDIPEGYSVSREKKERFSLILESASTNQTSMYLCASSINREKLFFGSGTQLSVL.

The CDR3 DNA is TGTGCCAGCAGCTTCAGGGGGAACAATCAGCCCCAGCATTTT. Encoded protein: CASSFRGNNQPQHF. The J gene is TRBJ1-5, the V gene TRBV5-6; TRBD1 aligns across 7 bases. The germline V gene encodes CDR1 SGHDT and CDR2 YYEEEE. The CDR3 is made up of 14 amino acids. J lost 3 bases, V lost 2 bases, and 2 bases had no gene match.

This clonotype was observed many times. J is TRBJ1-2 and V is TRBV7-2; TRBD1 aligns across 7 bases. The CDR3 contains 15 residues. V shed 8 bases and J 8 bases; nucleotides not matched to a gene: 17. Germline V CDR1 and CDR2: SGHTA, FQGNSA. CDR3 residues: CASLPYTGAPGGYTF. CDR3 bases: TGTGCCAGCCTGCCCTACACAGGGGCCCCAGGGGGCTACACCTTC. Together with reference TRBV7-2 and TRBJ1-2, the CDR3 gives the full variable domain: GAGVSQSPSNKVTEKGKDVELRCDPISGHTALYWYRQSLGQGLEFLIYFQGNSAPDKSGLPSDRFSAERTGGSVSTLTIQRTQQEDSAVYLCASLPYTGAPGGYTFGSGTRLTVV.

This rearrangement joins TRBV7-2 to TRBJ2-2, with 10 bases aligning to TRBD1. Losses at the gene ends were 5 bases for V and 3 bases for J; bases not matched to a gene: 9. The CDR3 is made up of 17 amino acids. Germline lookup yields CDR1 SGHTA and CDR2 FQGNSA. CDR3 loop: CASSPPTGGEDTGELFF. The CDR3, as DNA: TGTGCCAGCAGCCCCCCGACAGGGGGCGAGGACACCGGGGAGCTGTTTTTT.

The rearrangement joins TRBV5-1 to TRBJ2-7, with D perhaps TRBD1 or TRBD2 (6 bases each). V lost 2 bases to trimming and J lost 0 bases, with 15 bases between them. CDR1 is SGHRS, CDR2 YFSETQ, per germline. The CDR3 has 16 residues. The CDR3 reads CASSLPLEGGSYEQYF. CDR3 DNA sequence: TGCGCCAGCAGCTTACCTCTAGAGGGGGGCTCCTACGAGCAGTACTTC.